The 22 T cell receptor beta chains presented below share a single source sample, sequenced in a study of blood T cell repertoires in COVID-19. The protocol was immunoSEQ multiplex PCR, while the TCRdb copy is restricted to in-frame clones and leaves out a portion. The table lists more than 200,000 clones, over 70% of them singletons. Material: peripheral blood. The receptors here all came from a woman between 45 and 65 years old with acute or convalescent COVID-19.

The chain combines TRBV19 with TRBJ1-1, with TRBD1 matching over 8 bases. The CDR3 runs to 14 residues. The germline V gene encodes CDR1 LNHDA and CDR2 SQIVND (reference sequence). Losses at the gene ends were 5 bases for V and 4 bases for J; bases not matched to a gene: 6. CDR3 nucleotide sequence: TGTGCCAGTAGTCAACAGGGGGGGATCACTGAAGCTTTCTTT. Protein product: CASSQQGGITEAFF.

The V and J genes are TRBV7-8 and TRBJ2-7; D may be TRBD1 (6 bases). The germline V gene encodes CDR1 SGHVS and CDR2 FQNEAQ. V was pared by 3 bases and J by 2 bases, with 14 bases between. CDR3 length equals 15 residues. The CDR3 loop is CASSFLRDKTYEQYF. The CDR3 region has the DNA TGTGCCAGCAGCTTCCTCCGGGACAAGACCTACGAGCAGTACTTC.

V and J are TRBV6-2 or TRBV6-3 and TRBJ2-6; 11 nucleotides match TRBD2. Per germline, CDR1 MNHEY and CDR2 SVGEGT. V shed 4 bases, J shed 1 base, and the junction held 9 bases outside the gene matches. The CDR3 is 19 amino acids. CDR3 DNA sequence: TGTGCCAGCAGTTCGGTGAGGACTAGCGGGTTGTCTGGGGCCAACGTCCTGACTTTC. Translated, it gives CASSSVRTSGLSGANVLTF.

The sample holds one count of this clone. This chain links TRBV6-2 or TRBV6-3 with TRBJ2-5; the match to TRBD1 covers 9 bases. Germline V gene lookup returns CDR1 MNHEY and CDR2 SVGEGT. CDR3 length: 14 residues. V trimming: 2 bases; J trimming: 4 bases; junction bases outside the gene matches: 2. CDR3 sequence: CASSYDRGRETQYF. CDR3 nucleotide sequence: TGTGCCAGCAGTTACGACAGGGGGAGAGAGACCCAGTACTTC.

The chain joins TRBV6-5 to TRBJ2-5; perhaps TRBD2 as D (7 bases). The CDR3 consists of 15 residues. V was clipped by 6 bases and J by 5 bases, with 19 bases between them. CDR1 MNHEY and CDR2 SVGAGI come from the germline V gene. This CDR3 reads CASSQLRGAAETQYF. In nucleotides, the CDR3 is TGTGCCAGCAGCCAGCTTCGGGGGGCAGCGGAGACCCAGTACTTC.

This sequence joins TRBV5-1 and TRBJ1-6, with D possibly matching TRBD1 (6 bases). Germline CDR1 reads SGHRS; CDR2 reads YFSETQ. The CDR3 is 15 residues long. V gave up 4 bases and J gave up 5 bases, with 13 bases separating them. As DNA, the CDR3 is TGCGCCAGCAGCCAGGGACAACCGGATAATTCACCCCTCCACTTT. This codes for CASSQGQPDNSPLHF.

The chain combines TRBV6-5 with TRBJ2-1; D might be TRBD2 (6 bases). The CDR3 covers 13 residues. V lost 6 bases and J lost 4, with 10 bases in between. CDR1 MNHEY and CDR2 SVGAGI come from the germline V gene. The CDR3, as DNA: TGTGCCAGCAGACTAGCAGGGTACAATGAGCAGTTCTTC. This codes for CASRLAGYNEQFF.

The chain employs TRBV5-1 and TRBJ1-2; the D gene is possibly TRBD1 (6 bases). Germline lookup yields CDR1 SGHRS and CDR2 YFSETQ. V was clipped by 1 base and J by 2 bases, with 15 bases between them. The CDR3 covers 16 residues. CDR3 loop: CASSLNPGEGNYGYTF. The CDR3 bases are TGCGCCAGCAGCTTGAACCCAGGGGAGGGAAACTATGGCTACACCTTC. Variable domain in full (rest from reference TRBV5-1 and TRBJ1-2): KAGVTQTPRYLIKTRGQQVTLSCSPISGHRSVSWYQQTPGQGLQFLFEYFSETQRNKGNFPGRFSGRQFSNSRSEMNVSTLELGDSALYLCASSLNPGEGNYGYTFGSGTRLTVV.

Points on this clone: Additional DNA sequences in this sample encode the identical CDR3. The CDR3 DNA follows: TGTGCCAGCAGTGAATCAGGGGCCTCCTACGAGCAGTACTTC. Amino acid sequence: CASSESGASYEQYF. This sequence joins TRBV6-1 and TRBJ2-7; D is possibly TRBD1 (6 bases). The ends were cut back, 2 bases at V and 0 bases at J, with 8 bases in the middle. The germline V gene encodes CDR1 MNHNS and CDR2 SASEGT. This CDR3 comprises 14 residues.

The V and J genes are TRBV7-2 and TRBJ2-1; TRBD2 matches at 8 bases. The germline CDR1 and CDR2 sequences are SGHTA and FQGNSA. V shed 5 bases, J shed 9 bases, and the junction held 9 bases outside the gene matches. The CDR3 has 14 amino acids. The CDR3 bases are TGTGCCAGCAGCCCCACCCTGACTAGCGTTGAGCAGTTCTTC. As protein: CASSPTLTSVEQFF.

CDR3 bases: TGTGCCAGCAGTGCGGACAGCCCCGGCTACACCTTC. It is translated as CASSADSPGYTF. V gene TRBV2 combines with J gene TRBJ1-2; possibly TRBD1 for D (6 bases). The CDR3 sequence is 12 residues long. CDR1 and CDR2 (germline): SNHLY, FYNNEI. Between the trimmed V and J ends, which lost 4 bases and 8 bases, there was a span of 11 bases.

The CDR3, as DNA: TGTGCCAGCAGCCTCGGGGGGGAGGATACGCAGTATTTT. This sequence encodes CASSLGGEDTQYF. The chain carries TRBV9 and TRBJ2-3; 8 nucleotides align to TRBD2. J was trimmed by 6 bases and V by 4 bases; bases with no gene match: 4. From germline, CDR1 is SGDLS and CDR2 YYNGEE. The CDR3 length is 13 residues.

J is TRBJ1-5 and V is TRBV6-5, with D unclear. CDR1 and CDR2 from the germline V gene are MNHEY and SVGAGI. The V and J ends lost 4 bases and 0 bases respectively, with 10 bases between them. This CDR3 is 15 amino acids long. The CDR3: CASSSSRGSNQPQHF. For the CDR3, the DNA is TGTGCCAGCAGTTCCAGTCGGGGTAGCAATCAGCCCCAGCATTTT.

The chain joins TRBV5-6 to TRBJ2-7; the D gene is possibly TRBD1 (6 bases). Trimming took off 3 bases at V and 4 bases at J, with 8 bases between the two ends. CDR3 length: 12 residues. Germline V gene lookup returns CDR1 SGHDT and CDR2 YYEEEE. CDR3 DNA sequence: TGTGCCAGCAGCTCAGGGGCTTACGAGCAGTACTTC. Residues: CASSSGAYEQYF.

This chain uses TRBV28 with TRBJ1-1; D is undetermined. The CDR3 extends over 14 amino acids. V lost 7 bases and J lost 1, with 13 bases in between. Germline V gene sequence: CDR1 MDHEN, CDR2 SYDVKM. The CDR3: CASTVGSANTEAFF. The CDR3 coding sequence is TGTGCCAGCACGGTTGGGAGTGCGAACACTGAAGCTTTCTTT. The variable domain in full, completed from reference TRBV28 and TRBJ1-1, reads DVKVTQSSRYLVKRTGEKVFLECVQDMDHENMFWYRQDPGLGLRLIYFSYDVKMKEKGDIPEGYSVSREKKERFSLILESASTNQTSMYLCASTVGSANTEAFFGQGTRLTVV.

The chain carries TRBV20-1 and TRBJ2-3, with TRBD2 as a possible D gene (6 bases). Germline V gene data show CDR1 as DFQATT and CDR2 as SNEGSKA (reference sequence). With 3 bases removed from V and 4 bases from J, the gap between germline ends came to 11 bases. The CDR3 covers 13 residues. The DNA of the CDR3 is TGCAGTGCTAGTCCTAGCGTAGCAGATACGCAGTATTTT. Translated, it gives CSASPSVADTQYF.

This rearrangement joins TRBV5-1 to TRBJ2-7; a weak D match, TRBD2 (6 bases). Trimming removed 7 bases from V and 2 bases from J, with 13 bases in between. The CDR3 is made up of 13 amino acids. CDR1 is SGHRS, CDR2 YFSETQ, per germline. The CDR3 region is CASGRAGTYEQYF. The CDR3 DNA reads TGCGCCAGCGGCCGGGCGGGGACCTACGAGCAGTACTTC.

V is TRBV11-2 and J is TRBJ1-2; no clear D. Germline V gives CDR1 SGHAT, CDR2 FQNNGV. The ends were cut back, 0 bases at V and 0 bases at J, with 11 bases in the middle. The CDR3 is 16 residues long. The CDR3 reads CASSLDLFGSNYGYTF. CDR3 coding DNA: TGTGCCAGCAGCTTAGATCTTTTTGGCTCTAACTATGGCTACACCTTC.

Here the CDR3 reads CATSRDVWRENIQYF. DNA for the CDR3: TGTGCCACCAGCAGAGATGTTTGGCGGGAAAACATTCAGTACTTC. V gene TRBV15 combines with J gene TRBJ2-4; the D gene is possibly TRBD2 (5 bases). Germline assignment: CDR1 LNHNV and CDR2 YYDKDF (reference sequence). The V and J ends lost 0 bases and 5 bases respectively, with 11 bases between them. This CDR3 spans 15 amino acids. Drawing the rest from reference TRBV15 and TRBJ2-4, the complete variable domain is DAMVIQNPRYQVTQFGKPVTLSCSQTLNHNVMYWYQQKSSQAPKLLFHYYDKDFNNEADTPDNFQSRRPNTSFCFLDIRSPGLGDTAMYLCATSRDVWRENIQYFGAGTRLSVL.

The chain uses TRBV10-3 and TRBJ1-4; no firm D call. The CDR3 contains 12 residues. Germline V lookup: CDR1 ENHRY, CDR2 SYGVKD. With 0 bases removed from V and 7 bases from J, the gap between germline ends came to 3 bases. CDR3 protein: CAISESLEKLFF. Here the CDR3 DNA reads TGTGCCATCAGTGAGTCTCTTGAAAAACTGTTTTTT.

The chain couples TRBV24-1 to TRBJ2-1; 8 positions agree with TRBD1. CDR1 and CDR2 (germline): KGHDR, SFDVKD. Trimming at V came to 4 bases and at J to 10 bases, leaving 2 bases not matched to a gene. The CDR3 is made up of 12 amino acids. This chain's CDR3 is CATSDNRGEQFF. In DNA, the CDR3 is TGTGCCACCAGTGACAACAGGGGGGAGCAGTTCTTC.

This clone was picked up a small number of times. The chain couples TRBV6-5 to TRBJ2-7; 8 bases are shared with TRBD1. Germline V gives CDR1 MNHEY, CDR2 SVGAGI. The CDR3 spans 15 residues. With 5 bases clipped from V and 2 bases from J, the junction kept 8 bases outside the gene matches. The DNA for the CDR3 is TGTGCCAGCAGTACCTGGACAGGGTCCCCCTACGAGCAGTACTTC. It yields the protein CASSTWTGSPYEQYF.